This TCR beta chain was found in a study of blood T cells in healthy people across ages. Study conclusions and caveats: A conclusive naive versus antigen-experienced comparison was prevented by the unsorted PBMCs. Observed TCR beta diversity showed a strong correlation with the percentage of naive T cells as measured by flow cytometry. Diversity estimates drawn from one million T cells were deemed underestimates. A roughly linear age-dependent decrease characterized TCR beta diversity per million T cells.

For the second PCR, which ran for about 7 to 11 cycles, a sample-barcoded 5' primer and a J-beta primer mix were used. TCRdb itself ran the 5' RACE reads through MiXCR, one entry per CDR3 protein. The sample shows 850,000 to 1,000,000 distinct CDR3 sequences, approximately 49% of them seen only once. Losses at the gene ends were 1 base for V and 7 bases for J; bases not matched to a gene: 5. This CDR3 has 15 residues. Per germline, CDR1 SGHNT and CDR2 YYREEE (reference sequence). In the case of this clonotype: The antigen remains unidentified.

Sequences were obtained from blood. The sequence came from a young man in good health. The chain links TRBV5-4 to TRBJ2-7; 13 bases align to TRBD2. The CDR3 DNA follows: TGTGCCAGCAGCTTGACTAGCGGGGGGGTGAATGAGCAGTACTTC. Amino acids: CASSLTSGGVNEQYF.